This T cell receptor beta chain was observed in a study of T cell repertoires in cytomegalovirus infection. The CDR3 loop spans 15 amino acids. The germline V and J ends were trimmed by 5 bases and 2 bases, with 13 bases remaining between them. CDR1 is SGHTA and CDR2 is FQGNSA in the germline V gene. This clonotype was observed at least ten times. Its cognate antigen is unknown. TCRdb re-called the reads with MiXCR, one entry per CDR3 protein. This table has some 500,000 distinct CDR3 sequences, almost 40% appearing once. This clonotype was sampled from a human donor in good health (CMV status not recorded). Some clones in this sample may be carry-over from other donors' samples. The sample consisted of cultured PBMCs, taken from culture after CMV antigen stimulation. This chain links TRBV7-2 with TRBJ2-1, with unresolved D. Here the CDR3 DNA reads TGTGCCAGCAGCCTCGTTGGGGTGGCCTACAATGAGCAGTTCTTC. This translates into CASSLVGVAYNEQFF.